What follows describes a single T cell receptor beta chain. Its antigen is as yet unknown. The record originates from a study of T cell responses to AZD1222 COVID-19 vaccine. Study results and caveats: Donors, mostly white British, included more females; clonal diversity was possibly underestimated. Baseline antibody screening turned up just a handful of seropositive AZD1222 recipients. Vaccine-associated CD4 TCRs spanned spike, dominant at 160-218 and 743-854.

Trimming pared 2 bases from V and 6 bases from J, leaving 19 bases between. CDR1 LGHNA and CDR2 YSLEER come from the germline V gene. There are 16 residues in the CDR3. Profiled with immunoSEQ multiplex PCR; TCRdb holds only in-frame clones, not every one. This table has fewer than 85,000 clones, around 90% appearing once. This TCR was recovered from an adult in good health. The sequencing here drew on peripheral blood, taken on day 0 of AZD1222 vaccination. The chain uses TRBV4-3 and TRBJ1-2; D uncertain. CDR3 DNA: TGCGCCAGCAGCCAATATACCGGGTCCCTCGGGAATGGCTACACCTTC. It yields the protein CASSQYTGSLGNGYTF.